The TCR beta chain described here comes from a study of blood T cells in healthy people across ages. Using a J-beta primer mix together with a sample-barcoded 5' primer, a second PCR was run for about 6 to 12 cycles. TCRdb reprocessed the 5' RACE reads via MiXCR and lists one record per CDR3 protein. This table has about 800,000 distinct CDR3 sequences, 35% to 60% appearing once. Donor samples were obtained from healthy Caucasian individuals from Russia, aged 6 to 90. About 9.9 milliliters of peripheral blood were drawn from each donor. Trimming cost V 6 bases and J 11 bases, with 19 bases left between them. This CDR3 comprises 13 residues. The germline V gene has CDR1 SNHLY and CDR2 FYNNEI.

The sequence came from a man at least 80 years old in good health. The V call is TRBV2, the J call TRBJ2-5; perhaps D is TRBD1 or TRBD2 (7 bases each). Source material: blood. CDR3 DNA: TGTGCCAGCAGCGTGGTACAGGGGAGGGAGCAGTACTTC. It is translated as CASSVVQGREQYF.